This T cell receptor beta chain was found in a study of blood T cell repertoires in COVID-19. The trim removed 3 bases at V and 6 bases at J, leaving 7 bases unmatched. Germline V gene sequence: CDR1 LNHDA, CDR2 SQIVND (reference sequence). The CDR3 is made up of 16 amino acids. The repertoire was sequenced with immunoSEQ multiplex PCR; TCRdb's copy has only in-frame clones and lacks some. The table records tens of thousands of clones, 70% to 90% of them present only once. This chain uses TRBV19 with TRBJ1-5, with 11 bases that match TRBD1. The sequence derives from a human donor in a cohort sampled during active COVID-19. The sequenced sample was peripheral blood. The CDR3 region is CASSIFRDRGSQPQHF. The CDR3 DNA follows: TGTGCCAGTAGTATCTTCAGGGACAGGGGGTCTCAGCCCCAGCATTTT.